Below, 22 T cell receptor beta chains from the same sample are listed, as sequenced in a study of T cell changes during pregnancy in multiple sclerosis. TCRdb's copy holds only in-frame clones and misses some; the assay was immunoSEQ multiplex PCR. The sample lists 69,000 or so clones, 85% to 95% seen once, with roughly 1.9% in the top ten. The specimen comprised peripheral blood, sampled in the third trimester of pregnancy. These TCRs come from a female donor in good health, enrolled as a control in a pregnancy study.

The chain recombines TRBV28 with TRBJ2-7; 8 nucleotides align to TRBD1. Germline V lookup: CDR1 MDHEN, CDR2 SYDVKM. The CDR3 covers 13 residues. The V segment lost 4 bases and the J segment 5 bases; nucleotides outside the gene matches: 4. This chain's CDR3 is CASSSGQAHEQYF. The CDR3 DNA follows: TGTGCCAGCAGTTCGGGACAGGCCCACGAGCAGTACTTC.

This CDR3 is CAGDRGMNTEAFF. For the CDR3, the DNA is TGTGCCGGCGACAGGGGCATGAACACTGAAGCTTTCTTT. This rearrangement joins TRBV30 to TRBJ1-1, with TRBD1 matching 8 bases. The J segment lost 0 bases and the V segment lost 8 bases, leaving 5 bases of the junction unmatched. Germline CDR1 and CDR2: GTSNPN and SVGIG (reference sequence). The CDR3 spans 13 residues.

This clone is a singleton in its sample. V is TRBV2 and J is TRBJ1-4; no definite D call. Germline V lookup: CDR1 SNHLY, CDR2 FYNNEI. This CDR3 has 14 amino acids. V was pared by 3 bases and J by 2 bases, with 7 bases between. CDR3 loop: CASSERVTNEKLFF. CDR3 DNA sequence: TGTGCCAGCAGTGAGCGGGTGACTAATGAAAAACTGTTTTTT.

In this sample, this clone turned up many times. The CDR3 DNA sequence: TGCGCCAGCAGCCAAGATGGGCAGGGCCGCTCTGGGGCCAACGTCCTGACTTTC. This encodes CASSQDGQGRSGANVLTF. The J gene is TRBJ2-6, the V gene TRBV4-3, with D possibly being TRBD1 (5 bases). Trimming removed 0 bases from V and 0 bases from J, with 12 bases in between. CDR1 and CDR2 from the germline V gene are LGHNA and YSLEER. CDR3 length: 18 residues.

The chain is built from TRBV5-6 and TRBJ2-7; 8 bases are a match to TRBD1. V trimming: 4 bases; J trimming: 4 bases; junction bases outside the gene matches: 4. Germline CDR1 SGHDT, CDR2 YYEEEE. The CDR3 has 13 amino acids. CDR3 sequence reads: CASSRDRSYEQYF. DNA for the CDR3: TGTGCCAGCAGCCGGGACAGGTCATACGAGCAGTACTTC.

The V gene is TRBV13, the J gene TRBJ1-1; perhaps TRBD1 as D (5 bases). V was clipped by 2 bases and J by 1 base, with 14 bases between them. The CDR3 covers 16 residues. Germline-derived CDR1 and CDR2 are PRHDT and FYEKMQ (reference sequence). The CDR3 region is CASSLYSGLKNTEAFF. The CDR3 DNA follows: TGTGCCAGCAGCTTATATTCGGGACTCAAGAACACTGAAGCTTTCTTT.

This clone was recorded a few times. This sequence joins TRBV19 and TRBJ1-1; D gene uncertain. Trimming left V 4 bases short and J 3 bases short, with 15 bases between. Germline lookup yields CDR1 LNHDA and CDR2 SQIVND (reference sequence). The CDR3 length is 15 residues. The CDR3 here is CASSRGFQKDTEAFF. The CDR3, as DNA: TGTGCCAGTAGTAGAGGGTTCCAGAAGGACACTGAAGCTTTCTTT.

This clone was picked up one time. The rearrangement links TRBV27 to TRBJ2-5; 15 bases fit TRBD2. CDR1 and CDR2 from the germline V gene are MNHEY and SMNVEV (reference sequence). With 6 bases clipped from V and 3 bases from J, the junction kept 8 bases outside the gene matches. The CDR3 length is 17 residues. CDR3 sequence: CASRKYGLAGGEETQYF. CDR3 in DNA: TGTGCCAGCAGGAAATATGGACTAGCGGGAGGGGAAGAGACCCAGTACTTC.

This clone was recorded only once. The rearrangement links TRBV19 to TRBJ2-7; 8 nucleotides agree with TRBD1. Germline assignment: CDR1 LNHDA and CDR2 SQIVND (reference sequence). The CDR3 runs 14 residues. Trimming at V came to 6 bases and at J to 0 bases, leaving 4 bases not matched to a gene. As DNA, the CDR3 is TGTGCCAGTAGCAGGACAGGGAGCTCCTACGAGCAGTACTTC. As protein: CASSRTGSSYEQYF.

This chain joins TRBV6-6 and TRBJ2-5; weak D call: TRBD2 (7 bases). The V end was cut by 7 bases, the J end by 5 bases, with 20 bases between. The length of the CDR3 is 15 residues. CDR1 and CDR2 from the germline V gene are MNHNY and SVGAGI (reference sequence). The CDR3 region has the DNA TGTGCCAGCAAGGGGGAGGGTAGGGGGGGGGAGACCCAGTACTTC. Its protein is CASKGEGRGGETQYF.

This chain uses TRBV11-3 with TRBJ2-3; TRBD2 is a possible D gene (6 bases). The CDR3 length is 15 residues. Germline V CDR1 and CDR2: SGHNT, YENEEA. V lost 5 bases to trimming and J lost 4 bases, with 16 bases between them. The CDR3 reads CASSPYAGSPDTQYF. Written as DNA, the CDR3 is TGTGCCAGCAGCCCTTACGCGGGGTCCCCAGATACGCAGTATTTT.

Only one count was recorded for this clone. The gene calls are TRBV29-1 and TRBJ2-1, with D tentatively TRBD1 (7 bases). The CDR3 extends over 13 amino acids. V gave up 6 bases and J gave up 8 bases, with 17 bases separating them. Germline V CDR1 and CDR2: SQVTM, ANQGSEA. The CDR3 coding sequence is TGCAGCGTCCAGGGGGGACTCATCGATGAGCAGTTCTTC. This sequence encodes CSVQGGLIDEQFF.

The CDR3 protein is CASSLEGPGNIQYF. CDR3 DNA: TGTGCCAGCAGCTTGGAGGGGCCCGGAAACATTCAGTACTTC. This rearrangement joins TRBV5-4 to TRBJ2-4, with a weak D call TRBD1 (5 bases). Germline CDR1 and CDR2: SGHNT and YYREEE (reference sequence). Trimming removed 0 bases from V and 6 bases from J, with 10 bases in between. The CDR3 has 14 residues.

The chain has TRBV11-3 and TRBJ1-1, with unresolved D. V was cut by 1 base and J by 7 bases, with 7 bases left in between. The CDR3 extends over 12 amino acids. Germline lookup yields CDR1 SGHNT and CDR2 YENEEA. The CDR3 nucleotides are TGTGCCAGCAGCTTAGGCCGCGGTGAAGCTTTCTTT. Residues: CASSLGRGEAFF.

V is TRBV7-8 and J is TRBJ1-2, with a weak D call TRBD1 (6 bases). The CDR3 totals 13 residues. CDR1 is SGHVS, CDR2 FQNEAQ, per germline. Trimming pared 5 bases from V and 4 bases from J, leaving 11 bases between. The CDR3 sequence: CASSSRQAYGYTF. The DNA for the CDR3 is TGTGCCAGCAGCAGCAGACAGGCCTATGGCTACACCTTC.

V is TRBV6-5 and J is TRBJ1-5; no reliable D call. Looked up from germline, CDR1 is MNHEY and CDR2 is SVGAGI. This CDR3 spans 15 amino acids. Trimming removed 0 bases from V and 1 base from J, with 7 bases in between. The CDR3 DNA follows: TGTGCCAGCAGTTACTCGAGACAAAGCAATCAGCCCCAGCATTTT. It codes for CASSYSRQSNQPQHF.

This chain uses TRBV6-5 with TRBJ1-2; a weak D match, TRBD1 (5 bases). The germline gives CDR1 MNHEY, CDR2 SVGAGI. Trimming cost V 7 bases and J 5 bases, with 17 bases left between them. The CDR3 is 14 amino acids. The CDR3 loop is CASKTGGPDYGYTF. The CDR3 nucleotides are TGTGCCAGCAAAACAGGTGGCCCCGATTATGGCTACACCTTC.

The chain recombines TRBV25-1 with TRBJ2-7; tentatively, D is TRBD2 (5 bases). V lost 2 bases, J lost 2 bases, and 10 bases lay in between. Germline loops: CDR1 MGHDK, CDR2 SYGVNS. The CDR3 covers 14 residues. Here the CDR3 reads CASSEGHGAYEQYF. CDR3 DNA sequence: TGTGCCAGCAGTGAAGGCCACGGGGCCTACGAGCAGTACTTC.

The chain joins TRBV5-1 to TRBJ1-2; D uncertain. The CDR3 contains 14 residues. V lost 0 bases and J lost 1, with 7 bases in between. From germline, CDR1 is SGHRS and CDR2 YFSETQ. This CDR3 reads CASSLAGINYGYTF. CDR3 sequence (DNA): TGCGCCAGCAGCTTGGCAGGAATTAACTATGGCTACACCTTC.

V is TRBV2 and J is TRBJ2-5, with 14 bases identical to TRBD2. From germline, CDR1 is SNHLY and CDR2 FYNNEI. V was pared by 5 bases and J by 6 bases, with 2 bases of the junction left unmatched. The CDR3 is 14 residues long. The CDR3 DNA reads TGTGCCAGCAGTTGGACTAGCGGGGGGAAGACCCAGTACTTC. This gives the protein CASSWTSGGKTQYF.

This clone occurred once. The chain recombines TRBV7-3 with TRBJ2-2, with 13 bases lining up with TRBD2. The length of the CDR3 is 20 residues. V dropped 5 bases and J dropped 4; count of bases not matched to a gene: 16. Germline V gene lookup returns CDR1 SGHTA and CDR2 FQGTGA. DNA for the CDR3: TGTGCCAGCAGCGCACGGGGACTAGCGGGACGAGGTTGGAGCACCGGGGAGCTGTTTTTT. It encodes CASSARGLAGRGWSTGELFF.

The CDR3 is CASSLRFAGGPGEQYF. The CDR3 DNA follows: TGTGCCAGCAGTTTAAGGTTTGCGGGAGGGCCGGGCGAGCAGTACTTC. The chain employs TRBV27 and TRBJ2-7, with 9 bases matching TRBD2. This CDR3 has 16 amino acids. V trimming: 2 bases; J trimming: 6 bases; junction bases outside the gene matches: 11. Per germline, CDR1 MNHEY and CDR2 SMNVEV (reference sequence).